A selection of T cell receptor beta chains follows, all from one sample in a study of spatial heterogeneity in lung cancer. TCRdb called the 5' RACE reads again in MiXCR, with one record for every CDR3 protein. Of under 85,000 distinct CDR3 sequences listed, about 8% were seen once; the top ten hold roughly 6.4%. The sequencing used PBMCs, collected at surgery. These receptors originate from a male donor with early-stage non-small cell lung cancer. Both conserved end residues are part of each CDR3. The order of the fields is CDR3 protein, CDR3 DNA, V gene, D gene, clone size, J gene. A D gene is named only where the DNA matches it firmly. Size is stated for part of the rows, as once, few or many counts, or as a class when the clone is expanded.

CDR3: CASSPGAGVGADTQYF
DNA: TGTGCCAGCAGCCCAGGAGCGGGAGTCGGCGCAGATACGCAGTATTTT
V: TRBV7-3
D: TRBD2
size: few
J: TRBJ2-3

CDR3: CASSAGGYGNTIYF
DNA: TGCGCCAGCAGCGCGGGAGGCTATGGAAACACCATATATTTT
V: TRBV5-1
D: .
size: many
J: TRBJ1-3

CDR3: CASSHEDGYDYTF
DNA: TGTGCCAGCAGCCACGAAGACGGTTATGACTACACCTTC
V: TRBV4-2
D: .
size: many
J: TRBJ1-2

CDR3: CASRYGTVMNTEAFF
DNA: TGTGCCAGCAGATACGGGACAGTCATGAACACTGAAGCTTTCTTT
V: TRBV6-2/TRBV6-3
D: TRBD1
size: .
J: TRBJ1-1

CDR3: CASSVNTGGKDTGELFF
DNA: TGTGCCAGCAGCGTTAACACAGGGGGCAAGGACACCGGGGAGCTGTTTTTT
V: TRBV9
D: TRBD1
size: .
J: TRBJ2-2

CDR3: CSASSGRAVGELFF
DNA: TGCAGTGCTAGTAGCGGGAGGGCCGTCGGGGAGCTGTTTTTT
V: TRBV20-1
D: TRBD2
size: .
J: TRBJ2-2

CDR3: CASSQLPGPTANTQYF
DNA: TGTGCCAGCAGCCAACTTCCGGGTCCAACGGCCAATACGCAGTATTTT
V: TRBV3-1
D: .
size: .
J: TRBJ2-3

CDR3: CASSPWETQYF
DNA: TGTGCCAGCAGCCCCTGGGAGACCCAGTACTTC
V: TRBV7-8
D: .
size: .
J: TRBJ2-5

CDR3: CASSGSGLAGGEQFF
DNA: TGCGCCAGCAGCGGGTCGGGACTAGCGGGAGGAGAGCAGTTCTTC
V: TRBV5-1
D: TRBD2
size: many
J: TRBJ2-1

CDR3: CASSWGQGEGYTF
DNA: TGTGCCAGCAGTTGGGGACAGGGTGAGGGCTACACCTTC
V: TRBV12-3/TRBV12-4
D: TRBD1
size: .
J: TRBJ1-2

CDR3: CASSVGVLSQQYF
DNA: TGTGCCAGCAGCGTAGGTGTACTCTCGCAACAGTACTTC
V: TRBV9
D: .
size: many
J: TRBJ2-5

CDR3: CASSRPGPSGNTIYF
DNA: TGTGCCAGCAGCCGTCCAGGGCCCTCTGGAAACACCATATATTTT
V: TRBV7-2
D: .
size: many
J: TRBJ1-3

CDR3: CASREGGTEAFF
DNA: TGTGCCAGCAGAGAAGGGGGCACTGAAGCTTTCTTT
V: TRBV27
D: .
size: many
J: TRBJ1-1

CDR3: CSARGRVYHEQFF
DNA: TGCAGTGCTAGAGGGCGCGTTTACCATGAGCAGTTCTTC
V: TRBV20-1
D: .
size: many
J: TRBJ2-1

CDR3: CASSPGPIIGPEAFF
DNA: TGCGCCAGCAGCCCAGGTCCCATCATTGGACCTGAAGCTTTCTTT
V: TRBV5-1
D: .
size: few
J: TRBJ1-1

CDR3: CASSFRRTSELQYF
DNA: TGTGCCAGCAGTTTCAGGCGGACTAGCGAGCTGCAGTATTTT
V: TRBV7-9
D: TRBD2
size: many
J: TRBJ2-3

CDR3: CASTGRSSYEQYF
DNA: TGTGCCAGCACCGGCCGGAGCTCCTACGAGCAGTACTTC
V: TRBV6-1
D: .
size: .
J: TRBJ2-7

CDR3: CAWNQFHEQYF
DNA: TGTGCCTGGAATCAGTTCCACGAGCAGTACTTC
V: TRBV30
D: .
size: .
J: TRBJ2-7

CDR3: CASSHSNTEAFF
DNA: TGTGCCAGCAGCCACAGCAACACTGAAGCTTTCTTT
V: TRBV7-2
D: .
size: many
J: TRBJ1-1

CDR3: CASSHPFTGNQETQYF
DNA: TGTGCCAGCAGCCATCCCTTTACAGGGAACCAAGAGACCCAGTACTTC
V: TRBV4-2
D: .
size: few
J: TRBJ2-5

CDR3: CSAREDSANSPLHF
DNA: TGCAGTGCTAGAGAGGACAGTGCAAATTCACCCCTCCACTTT
V: TRBV20-1
D: .
size: many
J: TRBJ1-6

CDR3: CASSLAILGGMSNQPQHF
DNA: TGTGCCAGCAGCTTAGCGATCCTTGGGGGGATGAGCAATCAGCCCCAGCATTTT
V: TRBV7-8
D: .
size: .
J: TRBJ1-5